The 23 T cell receptor beta chains presented below share a single source sample, sequenced in a study of cytomegalovirus exposure and HLA in healthy donors. PCR used 60 Vbeta primers and 13 Jbeta primers. Sequencing used immunoSEQ multiplex PCR; TCRdb keeps in-frame clones, though not all of them. The sample records 130,000 or so clones, roughly 73% being singletons. The sample comprised PBMCs. The receptors shown here come from a female donor in good health and CMV-seronegative.

This rearrangement joins TRBV11-2 to TRBJ1-2, with 10 bases identical to TRBD1. Trimming removed 5 bases from V and 2 bases from J; junction bases left unmatched: 17. There are 19 residues in the CDR3. Germline CDR1 reads SGHAT; CDR2 reads FQNNGV. Here the CDR3 reads CASSHLSPGQGSLNYGYTF. CDR3 bases: TGTGCCAGCAGCCATTTGAGCCCGGGACAGGGGAGTTTGAACTATGGCTACACCTTC.

The chain links TRBV7-9 to TRBJ1-4; D gene unclear. V lost 1 base and J lost 8, with 8 bases in between. This CDR3 comprises 13 residues. Germline CDR1 reads SEHNR; CDR2 reads FQNEAQ (reference sequence). CDR3 DNA: TGTGCCAGCAGCTTAGAGTTTGCGGAAAAACTGTTTTTT. Protein: CASSLEFAEKLFF. Variable domain in full (rest from reference TRBV7-9 and TRBJ1-4): DTGVSQNPRHKITKRGQNVTFRCDPISEHNRLYWYRQTLGQGPEFLTYFQNEAQLEKSRLLSDRFSAERPKGSFSTLEIQRTEQGDSAMYLCASSLEFAEKLFFGSGTQLSVL.

V gene TRBV9 combines with J gene TRBJ2-5; a weak D match, TRBD2 (5 bases). This CDR3 has 14 residues. The ends were cut back, 0 bases at V and 7 bases at J, with 13 bases in the middle. Germline V gene data show CDR1 as SGDLS and CDR2 as YYNGEE. The CDR3 bases are TGTGCCAGCAGCGTAGTGACGAAAGGAGGGACCCAGTACTTC. Translated: CASSVVTKGGTQYF. The variable domain in full, with the rest retrieved from reference TRBV9 and TRBJ2-5, is DSGVTQTPKHLITATGQRVTLRCSPRSGDLSVYWYQQSLDQGLQFLIQYYNGEERAKGNILERFSAQQFPDLHSELNLSSLELGDSALYFCASSVVTKGGTQYFGPGTRLLVL.

In the case of this clone: This sample also contains other DNA sequences that code for the same CDR3. The rearrangement links TRBV15 to TRBJ1-2; D ambiguous. CDR1 is LNHNV and CDR2 is YYDKDF in the germline V gene (reference sequence). V was trimmed by 1 base and J by 2 bases, leaving 8 bases between them. This CDR3 comprises 14 residues. CDR3 loop: CATSRGGGNYGYTF. As DNA, the CDR3 is TGTGCCACCAGCAGAGGAGGAGGAAACTATGGCTACACCTTC.

V usage is TRBV6-1 and J usage is TRBJ2-7; D is ambiguous. Per germline, CDR1 MNHNS and CDR2 SASEGT. The ends were cut back, 7 bases at V and 6 bases at J, with 10 bases in the middle. The length of the CDR3 is 11 residues. The CDR3 sequence is CASTPLSEQYF. The CDR3 DNA sequence: TGTGCCAGCACTCCCCTTAGCGAGCAGTACTTC.

This clone was found a few times. V and J are TRBV19 and TRBJ2-7; D possibly corresponds to TRBD2 (5 bases). The CDR3 spans 15 residues. The V gene's germline CDR1 is LNHDA and CDR2 SQIVND (reference sequence). Trimming took off 6 bases at V and 6 bases at J, with 21 bases between the two ends. Here the CDR3 DNA reads TGTGCCAGTAGGAGAGAAGACGGGATCGTATCCGAGCAGTACTTC. It codes for CASRREDGIVSEQYF.

The DNA of the CDR3 is TGTGCCAGCAGCTTAGGGGCTGCCCGAGAGACCCAGTACTTC. It translates to CASSLGAARETQYF. This chain connects TRBV7-2 to TRBJ2-5; D is unclear. The CDR3 totals 14 residues. The germline CDR1 and CDR2 sequences are SGHTA and FQGNSA. Trimming cost V 1 base and J 4 bases, with 10 bases left between them.

This clone was seen only a few times. CDR3 in DNA: TGTGCCAGCATATGGGCAGGGGGCCATGGGACTGAAGCTTTCTTT. Translating it yields CASIWAGGHGTEAFF. V usage is TRBV2 and J usage is TRBJ1-1; 8 positions agree with TRBD1. The trim removed 7 bases at V and 5 bases at J, leaving 12 bases unmatched. The germline V gene encodes CDR1 SNHLY and CDR2 FYNNEI. There are 15 residues in the CDR3.

This clone has a single count. The chain recombines TRBV12-5 with TRBJ2-7, with D uncertain. V was shortened by 8 bases and J by 2 bases, with 7 bases between the two germline ends. CDR1 is LGHNT and CDR2 is FRNRAP in the germline V gene. This CDR3 contains 11 residues. DNA for the CDR3: TGTGCTAGTTCGGGTGCCTACGAGCAGTACTTC. Amino acid sequence: CASSGAYEQYF.

The chain employs TRBV19 and TRBJ1-5; 7 bases are shared with TRBD1. The CDR3 is 14 residues long. From germline, CDR1 is LNHDA and CDR2 SQIVND (reference sequence). V was pared by 2 bases and J by 6 bases, with 4 bases of the junction left unmatched. The CDR3 region is CASSINQGVQPQHF. Written as DNA, the CDR3 is TGTGCCAGTAGTATAAATCAGGGGGTTCAGCCCCAGCATTTT.

V and J are TRBV6-4 and TRBJ2-2; 8 bases are a match to TRBD1. Germline values: CDR1 MRHNA, CDR2 SNTAGT. Trimming took 3 bases from V and 6 from J; bases not matched to a gene: 3. This CDR3 comprises 14 residues. The CDR3 loop is CASSESTGAGELFF. The CDR3 DNA is TGTGCCAGCAGTGAATCGACAGGGGCCGGGGAGCTGTTTTTT.

The J gene is TRBJ1-2, the V gene TRBV28; TRBD1 aligns across 11 bases. Germline CDR1 is MDHEN and CDR2 is SYDVKM. The CDR3 is 15 residues long. After removal of 6 bases from V and 8 bases from J, the junction contained 11 bases not matched to a gene. The CDR3, as DNA: TGTGCCAGCAGCGCGCTAGGGACAGGGGGTTTCGGCTACACCTTC. It is translated as CASSALGTGGFGYTF.

The rearrangement uses TRBV12-5 and TRBJ2-3, with a possible D match to TRBD1 (6 bases). CDR1 is LGHNT and CDR2 is FRNRAP in the germline V gene. This CDR3 has 13 residues. Trimming pared 6 bases from V and 8 bases from J, leaving 15 bases between. DNA for the CDR3: TGTGCTAGTGGAAGGGACACCCGGGGTACGCAGTATTTT. Amino acid sequence: CASGRDTRGTQYF.

The J gene is TRBJ1-4, the V gene TRBV28; D uncertain. Germline V lookup: CDR1 MDHEN, CDR2 SYDVKM. V was shortened by 3 bases and J by 4 bases, with 24 bases between the two germline ends. There are 19 residues in the CDR3. CDR3 sequence (DNA): TGTGCCAGCAGTTTTCTCATTTCGCTCGTGGCAAGCGATAATGAAAAACTGTTTTTT. This translates into CASSFLISLVASDNEKLFF.

This clone was detected only a few times. The rearrangement joins TRBV14 to TRBJ1-3, with 8 bases lining up with TRBD1. The germline V gene has CDR1 SGHDN and CDR2 FVKESK. With 1 base clipped from V and 0 bases from J, the junction kept 11 bases outside the gene matches. This CDR3 is 19 amino acids long. Here the CDR3 DNA reads TGTGCCAGCAGCCAAGCCACCGGGACAGGATTCCTCTCTGGAAACACCATATATTTT. Translated, it gives CASSQATGTGFLSGNTIYF.

The V call is TRBV7-6, the J call TRBJ2-2; 8 bases are shared with TRBD2. CDR1 is SGHVS and CDR2 is FNYEAQ in the germline V gene. V gave up 5 bases and J gave up 1 base; unmatched junction bases: 15. CDR3 length: 19 residues. DNA for the CDR3: TGTGCCAGCAGCCATGAGCGGGCGGGGGGACGGTGGAACACCGGGGAGCTGTTTTTT. Translation: CASSHERAGGRWNTGELFF.

The chain employs TRBV5-1 and TRBJ2-1; 7 bases are a match to TRBD2. V shed 0 bases, J shed 4 bases, and the junction held 7 bases outside the gene matches. This CDR3 region has 16 residues. Germline V CDR1 and CDR2: SGHRS, YFSETQ. The CDR3 DNA reads TGCGCCAGCAGCTTGGCCGCCAGCGGGGTGTACAATGAGCAGTTCTTC. This sequence encodes CASSLAASGVYNEQFF.

The chain is built from TRBV6-6 and TRBJ2-5, with 8 bases that match TRBD1. J gave up 1 base and V 3 bases, and 1 base lay outside the gene matches. Germline-derived CDR1 and CDR2 are MNHNY and SVGAGI (reference sequence). The CDR3 has 14 amino acids. This CDR3 reads CASSYQGAQETQYF. The DNA for the CDR3 is TGTGCCAGCAGTTATCAGGGGGCCCAAGAGACCCAGTACTTC.

This clone has only one observation. The CDR3 sequence: CASSPSTQYEQYF. Written as DNA, the CDR3 is TGTGCCAGCTCCCCCTCAACACAGTACGAGCAGTACTTC. The V call is TRBV18, the J call TRBJ2-7; D not resolved. V gave up 6 bases and J gave up 4 bases, with 13 bases separating them. This CDR3 is 13 amino acids long. Germline values: CDR1 KGHSH, CDR2 LQKENI.

The CDR3 loop is CASSRVDSLGELFF. The CDR3 DNA reads as TGTGCCAGCTCACGGGTCGACAGCCTCGGGGAGCTGTTTTTT. V gene TRBV18 combines with J gene TRBJ2-2; D possibly corresponds to TRBD1 (5 bases). Trimming stripped 4 bases from V and 7 bases from J, with 13 bases between. This CDR3 is 14 amino acids long. CDR1 is KGHSH and CDR2 is LQKENI in the germline V gene.

The J gene is TRBJ1-6, the V gene TRBV27, with unresolved D. V shed 5 bases and J shed 13 bases, with 24 bases lying between them. The germline CDR1 and CDR2 sequences are MNHEY and SMNVEV (reference sequence). The CDR3 covers 16 residues. CDR3 protein: CASSPAPREHVPPLHF. The CDR3 bases are TGTGCCAGCAGTCCCGCCCCCCGGGAACACGTCCCTCCCCTCCACTTT.

This chain joins TRBV2 and TRBJ1-1; 7 nucleotides match TRBD1. The CDR3 runs 14 residues. V lost 8 bases, J lost 5 bases, and 11 bases stayed unmatched. Per the germline V gene, CDR1 is SNHLY and CDR2 is FYNNEI. The CDR3 nucleotides read TGTGCCAGCGGAGACAGGGTTTATCTGACTGAAGCTTTCTTT. Translated, it gives CASGDRVYLTEAFF.

This clone turned up a few times. This chain joins TRBV7-3 and TRBJ1-1; no reliable D call. This CDR3 has 13 residues. The germline CDR1 and CDR2 sequences are SGHTA and FQGTGA. V was shortened by 5 bases and J by 4 bases, with 11 bases between the two germline ends. CDR3 nucleotide sequence: TGTGCCAGCAGCCCCGTTGCGGGCACTGAAGCTTTCTTT. Its translation is CASSPVAGTEAFF.